Listed here are 3 T cell receptor beta chains from one sample, sequenced in a study of blood T cell repertoires in COVID-19. Measured with immunoSEQ multiplex PCR; TCRdb has only the in-frame clones, and not every one. The data contain about 150,000 clones, more than 75% of them seen just once; the ten biggest clones take up 13% to 15%. Material for sequencing was peripheral blood. Source of these receptors: a human donor with acute or convalescent COVID-19. The donor label of this sample is uncertain.

The V gene is TRBV10-3, the J gene TRBJ2-3; 8 bases align to TRBD1. V was clipped by 7 bases and J by 11 bases; unmatched bases: 8. The CDR3 extends over 12 amino acids. Germline CDR1 is ENHRY and CDR2 is SYGVKD. CDR3 residues: CAIKGGQGEQYF. The CDR3 DNA is TGTGCCATCAAGGGAGGACAGGGTGAGCAGTATTTT.

The chain combines TRBV7-3 with TRBJ2-2; a possible D gene is TRBD2 (5 bases). The CDR3 runs to 14 residues. The V gene's germline CDR1 is SGHTA and CDR2 FQGTGA. Deletions cut 5 bases from V and 0 bases from J, with 7 bases between. CDR3 sequence (DNA): TGTGCCAGCAGCGAACTAGCGAACACCGGGGAGCTGTTTTTT. Residues: CASSELANTGELFF. Looking up the rest from reference TRBV7-3 and TRBJ2-2 gives the full variable domain: GAGVSQTPSNKVTEKGKYVELRCDPISGHTALYWYRQSLGQGPEFLIYFQGTGAADDSGLPNDRFFAVRPEGSVSTLKIQRTERGDSAVYLCASSELANTGELFFGEGSRLTVL.

The V and J genes are TRBV21-1 and TRBJ1-1; the table assigns TRBD1, which was not confirmed against the DNA. TRBV21-1 is noted as a pseudogene. The CDR3 contains 19 residues. The CDR3 protein is CASSIFRRGAPWGNTEAFF. The CDR3 coding sequence is TGTGCCAGCAGCATTTTTCGCAGGGGCGCCCCTTGGGGGAACACTGAAGCTTTCTTT.